The present entry profiles one TCR beta chain with its context. Germline-derived CDR1 and CDR2 are SGHRS and YFSETQ. The V and J ends lost 4 bases and 4 bases, in that order; junction bases with no gene match: 3. This CDR3 comprises 14 residues. The data were taken from a study of blood T cell repertoires in COVID-19. Study in general: The United States, Italy and Spain provided the acute and convalescent COVID-19 samples. PBMCs, B-cell-depleted T cells, or T cells were the source of the cDNA or gDNA that made up the material.

As processed by the authors: Nucleated cell number was recorded as an estimate derived from reference gene primer amplification. Produced via immunoSEQ multiplex PCR; TCRdb's table is partial and in-frame only. The V and J calls and clone size come from that table; D and trimming were worked out from the DNA. The sample yields about 48,000 clones, over 80% seen once. This receptor was taken from a man aged 65 to 79 with acute or convalescent COVID-19. Sequencing used peripheral blood. This chain joins TRBV5-1 and TRBJ2-1; TRBD1 matches at 9 bases. CDR3 amino acids: CASSPGQGYNEQFF. The CDR3 DNA reads TGCGCCAGCAGCCCGGGACAGGGTTACAATGAGCAGTTCTTC. Together with reference TRBV5-1 and TRBJ2-1, the CDR3 gives the full variable domain: KAGVTQTPRYLIKTRGQQVTLSCSPISGHRSVSWYQQTPGQGLQFLFEYFSETQRNKGNFPGRFSGRQFSNSRSEMNVSTLELGDSALYLCASSPGQGYNEQFFGPGTRLTVL.